The T cell receptor (beta chain) described here comes from a study of blood T cell repertoires in COVID-19. Turning to the study itself: From the United States, Italy and Spain came samples of acute and convalescent COVID-19. Sources were T cells, B-cell-depleted T cells, or PBMCs; the material itself was cDNA or gDNA.

In this sample, this clone turned up once. Per germline, CDR1 MNHNS and CDR2 SASEGT. The V gene end was trimmed by 3 bases and the J gene end by 4 bases; junction bases not matched to a gene: 6. The CDR3 has 15 residues. Study processing details: Amplification from reference gene primers served as the basis for estimated nucleated cell counts. Clones were read by immunoSEQ multiplex PCR, and TCRdb kept only the in-frame ones, dropping some. That table furnishes V, J and clone size, whereas the DNA furnished D and trimming. The table shows about 260,000 clones, with 85% to 90% occurring only once. Sequenced material: peripheral blood. The receptor comes from a woman in her thirties or forties who had recovered from COVID-19. The chain is built from TRBV6-1 and TRBJ1-1, with 9 bases aligning to TRBD1. The CDR3 DNA sequence: TGTGCCAGCAGTGACGGACAGGGGTTCGGCACTGAAGCTTTCTTT. It encodes CASSDGQGFGTEAFF.